The rows below give T cell receptor beta chains drawn from one sample of a study of neurological immune-mediated disorders. TCRdb used MiXCR to reprocess the 5' RACE reads, holding one entry per CDR3 protein. This sample has about 77,000 distinct CDR3 sequences, with approximately 9.4% found just once. Sequences were obtained from PBMCs. These receptors were collected from a man aged 45-65 years in good health. CDR3s include the opening cysteine and the closing phenylalanine or tryptophan. The D gene is left open where the match is weak. The size entry is marked missing in some rows and otherwise reads once, few, many or a size class.

V gene	clone size	J gene	D gene	CDR3 protein	CDR3 DNA
TRBV4-1	many	TRBJ2-1	TRBD2	CASSQNSGRGNNEQFF	TGCGCCAGCAGCCAAAACAGCGGGAGGGGGAACAATGAGCAGTTCTTC
TRBV7-2	many	TRBJ2-1	TRBD2	CASTPLASGRREQFF	TGTGCCAGCACCCCTTTGGCTAGCGGGAGAAGGGAGCAGTTCTTC
TRBV10-3	many	TRBJ2-1	TRBD1	CAISLRDRGRNEQFF	TGTGCCATCAGCCTGCGGGACAGGGGGCGCAATGAGCAGTTCTTC
TRBV7-2	many	TRBJ1-3	TRBD1	CASSLPRTGRVNTIYF	TGTGCCAGCAGCCTCCCCCGGACAGGGAGAGTGAACACCATATATTTT
TRBV9	many	TRBJ2-1	.	CASSPWKFNEQFF	TGTGCCAGCAGCCCCTGGAAGTTTAATGAGCAGTTCTTC
TRBV5-6	many	TRBJ1-6	.	CASSLENSPLHF	TGTGCCAGCAGCTTGGAGAATTCACCCCTCCACTTT
TRBV7-8	many	TRBJ2-7	.	CASSLRGTPYEQYF	TGTGCCAGCAGCTTAAGAGGGACGCCCTACGAGCAGTACTTC
TRBV5-1	many	TRBJ2-2	.	CASSMGSNTGELFF	TGCGCCAGCAGTATGGGGAGCAACACCGGGGAGCTGTTTTTT
TRBV28	many	TRBJ1-4	TRBD1	CASSLGQQNEKLFF	TGTGCCAGCAGCCTGGGACAGCAAAATGAAAAACTGTTTTTT
TRBV20-1	many	TRBJ1-2	TRBD1	CSARFSGTGHGYTF	TGCAGTGCTAGATTTTCCGGGACAGGGCATGGCTACACCTTC
TRBV5-1	many	TRBJ2-7	TRBD2	CASSLYRAGAQQYF	TGCGCCAGCAGCTTGTATCGGGCGGGAGCCCAGCAGTACTTC
TRBV7-3	many	TRBJ2-2	.	CASSSGYMNTGELFF	TGTGCCAGCAGCTCAGGTTACATGAACACCGGGGAGCTGTTTTTT
TRBV7-9	many	TRBJ2-4	.	CASSLKQSVDIQYF	TGTGCCAGCAGCTTAAAACAGTCCGTGGACATTCAGTACTTC
TRBV12-3/TRBV12-4	many	TRBJ2-1	TRBD1	CASIDTGGPRSNEQFF	TGTGCCAGCATAGATACAGGGGGCCCTAGGTCAAATGAGCAGTTCTTC
TRBV12-3/TRBV12-4	many	TRBJ2-2	TRBD2	CASSRGLAGGLGELFF	TGTGCCAGCAGTAGGGGACTAGCGGGGGGGCTCGGGGAGCTGTTTTTT
TRBV5-1	many	TRBJ2-7	TRBD1	CASSTGQTGRTYEQYF	TGCGCCAGCAGCACGGGACAGACTGGGAGAACCTACGAGCAGTACTTC
TRBV12-3/TRBV12-4	many	TRBJ1-1	TRBD1	CASMTGQGALAFF	TGTGCCAGCATGACGGGACAGGGGGCTTTAGCTTTCTTT
TRBV6-4	many	TRBJ2-1	.	CASSVLSGAYNEQFF	TGTGCCAGCAGTGTCCTTTCGGGGGCCTACAATGAGCAGTTCTTC
TRBV5-1	many	TRBJ2-3	TRBD1	CASSPRPGQGDLGDTQYF	TGCGCCAGCAGCCCCAGGCCGGGACAGGGGGACCTCGGAGATACGCAGTATTTT
TRBV20-1	.	TRBJ2-1	TRBD1	CSARGDRTEQLF	TGTAGTGCTAGAGGGGACAGAACGGAGCAGTTATTC
TRBV15	many	TRBJ2-7	.	CATSSTRDLDLYEQYF	TGTGCCACCAGCAGCACCAGGGACCTAGATCTATACGAGCAGTACTTC
TRBV20-1	many	TRBJ2-3	TRBD2	CSARASGTTDTQYF	TGCAGTGCTAGAGCTAGCGGGACCACAGATACGCAGTATTTT
TRBV7-9	many	TRBJ2-1	.	CASTPLGRTNEQFF	TGTGCCAGCACCCCCCTTGGCCGTACAAATGAGCAGTTCTTC
TRBV6-5	many	TRBJ2-3	.	CASKRLVQADTQYF	TGTGCCAGCAAACGACTAGTGCAAGCAGATACGCAGTATTTT
TRBV5-1	many	TRBJ2-5	TRBD1	CASSRDRAKETQYF	TGCGCCAGCAGCAGGGACAGGGCCAAAGAGACCCAGTACTTC
TRBV7-9	many	TRBJ2-7	TRBD1	CATRQGTSYEQYF	TGTGCCACTCGACAGGGGACCTCCTACGAGCAGTACTTC
TRBV5-1	many	TRBJ1-1	TRBD1	CASSSTTGENTEAFF	TGCGCCAGCAGCTCCACCACAGGGGAGAACACTGAAGCTTTCTTT
TRBV20-1	many	TRBJ2-2	TRBD2	CSAASGGGLANTGELFF	TGCAGTGCCGCTAGCGGGGGGGGGCTGGCGAACACCGGGGAGCTGTTTTTT
TRBV4-3	many	TRBJ2-1	.	CASSPTSTLAKEQFF	TGCGCCAGCAGCCCCACATCAACCCTAGCCAAAGAGCAGTTCTTC
TRBV28	many	TRBJ2-4	.	CASTGSQRKNIQYF	TGTGCCAGCACTGGGAGCCAGAGAAAAAACATTCAGTACTTC
TRBV5-1	few	TRBJ2-2	.	CASSLVTKNTGELFF	TGCGCCAGCAGCTTGGTGACTAAAAACACCGGGGAGCTGTTTTTT
TRBV20-1	many	TRBJ2-1	.	CSARGGARADNEQFF	TGCAGTGCTAGAGGCGGGGCGAGGGCTGACAATGAGCAGTTCTTC
TRBV7-2	many	TRBJ2-1	TRBD1	CASSITQGAINEQFF	TGTGCCAGCAGCATAACTCAGGGGGCTATCAATGAGCAGTTCTTC
TRBV7-8	many	TRBJ2-7	TRBD2	CASSQSRGGDYEQYF	TGTGCCAGCAGCCAGTCACGGGGGGGCGATTACGAGCAGTACTTC
TRBV7-9	many	TRBJ1-5	.	CASSPWDSNQPQHF	TGTGCCAGCAGCCCCTGGGACAGCAATCAGCCCCAGCATTTT
TRBV24-1	many	TRBJ2-2	.	CATSDRGTNTGELFF	TGTGCCACCAGTGATCGGGGTACTAACACCGGGGAGCTGTTTTTT
TRBV7-8	many	TRBJ1-2	TRBD1	CASSLTVDRAWGYTF	TGTGCCAGCAGCTTAACCGTTGACAGGGCTTGGGGCTACACCTTC
TRBV20-1	many	TRBJ2-5	.	CSARDPTRTWETQYF	TGCAGTGCTAGAGACCCGACTCGGACCTGGGAGACCCAGTACTTC
TRBV3-1	many	TRBJ1-4	TRBD1	CASSQRGPNEKLFF	TGTGCCAGCAGCCAAAGGGGGCCAAATGAAAAACTGTTTTTT
TRBV2	many	TRBJ2-7	TRBD1	CASSLGTGTYEQYF	TGTGCCAGCAGTCTCGGGACAGGGACCTACGAGCAGTACTTC
TRBV11-2	many	TRBJ2-7	.	CASSPGVYEQYF	TGTGCCAGCAGCCCTGGGGTTTACGAGCAGTACTTC
TRBV7-6	.	TRBJ2-7	TRBD1	CASSDSTGSFYYEQYF	TGTGCCAGCAGCGATTCGACAGGGTCCTTTTATTACGAGCAGTACTTC
TRBV29-1	many	TRBJ2-1	.	CSVEGGRADSYNEQFF	TGCAGCGTTGAAGGGGGGCGGGCCGACTCCTACAATGAGCAGTTCTTC
TRBV5-1	many	TRBJ2-7	TRBD2	CASRGLAGGDEQYF	TGCGCCAGCAGGGGACTAGCGGGAGGTGACGAGCAGTACTTC
TRBV5-1	many	TRBJ2-3	.	CASSLASQSTDTQYF	TGCGCCAGCAGCTTGGCTAGCCAGAGCACAGATACGCAGTATTTT
TRBV10-3	many	TRBJ2-5	.	CAIGDGKETQYF	TGTGCCATTGGGGACGGGAAAGAGACCCAGTACTTC
TRBV5-1	many	TRBJ2-7	.	CASSLWQSYYEQYF	TGCGCCAGCAGCTTGTGGCAGAGTTACTACGAGCAGTACTTC
TRBV6-6	many	TRBJ2-1	TRBD2	CASSVAGGPSEQFF	TGTGCCAGCAGTGTAGCGGGAGGGCCCTCAGAGCAGTTCTTC
TRBV12-3/TRBV12-4	many	TRBJ2-7	TRBD1	CASSLRDRGPFEQYF	TGTGCCAGCAGTTTAAGGGACAGGGGGCCCTTCGAGCAGTACTTC
TRBV9	many	TRBJ1-5	TRBD1	CASSETGQGSQPQHF	TGTGCCAGCAGCGAAACCGGACAGGGGAGTCAGCCCCAGCATTTT
TRBV7-2	many	TRBJ1-6	.	CASSLATGGSPLHF	TGTGCCAGCAGCTTAGCGACAGGCGGTTCACCCCTCCACTTT
TRBV27	many	TRBJ2-1	TRBD2	CASSIPGLARPEQFF	TGTGCCAGCAGTATACCGGGACTAGCTAGGCCTGAGCAGTTCTTC
TRBV25-1	many	TRBJ2-3	.	CASSEWGLGSTDTQYF	TGTGCCAGCAGTGAATGGGGTCTGGGGTCCACAGATACGCAGTATTTT
TRBV5-1	.	TRBJ2-2	TRBD2	CASSLELAGGSTGELFF	TGCGCCAGCAGCTTGGAACTAGCGGGGGGAAGCACCGGGGAGCTGTTTTTT
TRBV5-1	many	TRBJ2-7	.	CASSQDGSYEQYF	TGCGCCAGCAGCCAGGACGGGTCCTACGAGCAGTACTTC
TRBV6-1	.	TRBJ2-7	.	CASSEPGISYEQYF	TGTGCCAGCAGTGAACCCGGTATCTCCTACGAGCAGTACTTC
TRBV5-1	many	TRBJ1-1	.	CASSLNWNTEAFF	TGCGCCAGCAGCTTGAACTGGAACACTGAAGCTTTCTTT
TRBV14	few	TRBJ2-2	TRBD2	CASSLWTSGPANTGELFF	TGTGCCAGCAGCCTGTGGACTAGCGGGCCTGCGAACACCGGGGAGCTGTTTTTT